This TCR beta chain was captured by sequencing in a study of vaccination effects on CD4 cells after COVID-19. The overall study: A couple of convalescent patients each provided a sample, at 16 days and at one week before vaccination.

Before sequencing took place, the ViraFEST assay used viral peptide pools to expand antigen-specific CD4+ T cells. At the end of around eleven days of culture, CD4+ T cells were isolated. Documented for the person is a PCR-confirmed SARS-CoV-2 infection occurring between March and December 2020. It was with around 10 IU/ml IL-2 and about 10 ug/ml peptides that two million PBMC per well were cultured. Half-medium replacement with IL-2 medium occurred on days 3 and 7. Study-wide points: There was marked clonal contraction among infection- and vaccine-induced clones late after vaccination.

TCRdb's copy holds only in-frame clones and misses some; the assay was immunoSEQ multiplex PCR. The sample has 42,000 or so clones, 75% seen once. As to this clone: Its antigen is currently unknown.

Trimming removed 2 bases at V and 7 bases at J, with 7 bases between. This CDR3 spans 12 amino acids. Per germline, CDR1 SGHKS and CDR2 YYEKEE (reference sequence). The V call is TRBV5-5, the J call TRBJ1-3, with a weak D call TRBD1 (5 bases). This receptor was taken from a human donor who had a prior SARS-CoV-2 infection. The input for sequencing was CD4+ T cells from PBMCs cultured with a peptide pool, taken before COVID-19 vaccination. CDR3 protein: CASSLRGNTIYF. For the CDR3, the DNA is TGTGCCAGCAGCTTAAGGGGTAACACCATATATTTT.